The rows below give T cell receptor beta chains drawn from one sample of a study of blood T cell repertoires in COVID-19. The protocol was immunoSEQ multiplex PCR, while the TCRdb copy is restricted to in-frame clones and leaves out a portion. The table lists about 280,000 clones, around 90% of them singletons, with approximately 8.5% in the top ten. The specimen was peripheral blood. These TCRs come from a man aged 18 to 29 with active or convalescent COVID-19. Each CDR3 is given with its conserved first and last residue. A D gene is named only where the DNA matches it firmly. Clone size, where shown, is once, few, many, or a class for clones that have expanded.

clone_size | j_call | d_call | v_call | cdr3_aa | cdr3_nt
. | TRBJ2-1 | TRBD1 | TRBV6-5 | CASSYSDRAYNEQFF | TGTGCCAGCAGTTACTCAGACAGGGCCTACAATGAGCAGTTCTTC
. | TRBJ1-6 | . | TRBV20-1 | CSASNRENSPLHF | TGCAGTGCTAGTAACAGGGAAAATTCACCCCTCCACTTT
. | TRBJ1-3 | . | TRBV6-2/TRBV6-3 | CASSYSRQDNSGNTIYF | TGTGCCAGCAGTTACTCGAGACAGGACAACTCTGGAAACACCATATATTTT
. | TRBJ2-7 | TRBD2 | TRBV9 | CASSSGGSAGEWDYEQYF | TGTGCCAGCAGCTCAGGAGGATCGGCGGGGGAATGGGACTACGAGCAGTACTTC
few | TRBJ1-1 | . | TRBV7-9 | CASSSARRGTEAFF | TGTGCCAGCAGCTCGGCCCGGAGGGGCACTGAAGCTTTCTTT
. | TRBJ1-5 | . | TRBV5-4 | CASSLKAGPSNQPQHF | TGTGCCAGCAGCTTGAAGGCAGGTCCTAGCAATCAGCCCCAGCATTTT
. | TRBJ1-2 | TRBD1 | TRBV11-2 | CASSSHRGRNGYTF | TGTGCCAGCAGCTCCCACAGGGGCAGGAATGGCTACACCTTC
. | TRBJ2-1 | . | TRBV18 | CASSPPGRVNEQFF | TGTGCCAGCTCACCACCTGGCAGGGTCAATGAGCAGTTCTTC
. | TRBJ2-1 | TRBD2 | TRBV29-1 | CSGLAGSSYNEQFF | TGCAGCGGTCTAGCGGGGTCTTCCTACAATGAGCAGTTCTTC
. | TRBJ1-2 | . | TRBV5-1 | CASSLIEANYGYTF | TGCGCCAGCAGCTTGATAGAGGCGAACTATGGCTACACCTTC
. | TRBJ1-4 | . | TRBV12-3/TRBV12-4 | CASRPGGAEKLFF | TGTGCCAGCAGGCCTGGGGGGGCCGAAAAACTGTTTTTT
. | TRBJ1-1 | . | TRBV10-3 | CAISAGLGNTEAFF | TGTGCCATCAGTGCGGGGTTGGGGAACACTGAAGCTTTCTTT
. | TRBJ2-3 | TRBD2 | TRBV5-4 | CASSLTAGGNTDTQYF | TGTGCCAGCAGCTTAACAGCGGGGGGGAACACAGATACGCAGTATTTT
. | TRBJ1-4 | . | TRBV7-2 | CASSLGAGLFF | TGTGCCAGCAGCTTAGGGGCGGGACTGTTTTTT
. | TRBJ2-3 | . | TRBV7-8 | CASSRGAGRGDTQYF | TGTGCCAGCAGCCGGGGGGCGGGGAGGGGAGATACGCAGTATTTT
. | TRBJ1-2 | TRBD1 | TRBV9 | CASSVDSGTDYGYTF | TGTGCCAGCAGCGTGGACTCCGGGACAGACTATGGCTACACCTTC
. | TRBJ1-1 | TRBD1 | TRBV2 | CASSHLGQGENTEAFF | TGTGCCAGCAGTCACCTTGGACAGGGGGAGAACACTGAAGCTTTCTTT
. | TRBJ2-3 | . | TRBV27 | CASSLRSRANTQYF | TGTGCCAGCAGTTTGCGATCGCGCGCTAATACGCAGTATTTT
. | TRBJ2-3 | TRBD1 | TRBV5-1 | CASSLGDRGGGDTQYF | TGCGCCAGCAGCTTGGGGGACAGGGGAGGAGGAGATACGCAGTATTTT
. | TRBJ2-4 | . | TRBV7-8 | CASSLDIGSPKNIQYF | TGTGCCAGCAGCTTAGATATCGGGTCCCCCAAAAACATTCAGTACTTC
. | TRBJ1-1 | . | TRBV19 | CASSHGQNTEAFF | TGTGCCAGTAGTCACGGACAGAACACTGAAGCTTTCTTT
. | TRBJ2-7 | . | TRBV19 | CASSIGRGAAYEQYF | TGTGCCAGTAGTATAGGACGTGGGGCGGCCTACGAGCAGTACTTC
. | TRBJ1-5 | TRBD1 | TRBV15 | CATSGDRVQPQHF | TGTGCCACCAGCGGCGACAGGGTTCAGCCCCAGCATTTT
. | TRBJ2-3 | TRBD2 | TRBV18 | CASSPGGTTDTQYF | TGTGCCAGCTCTCCCGGGGGGACCACAGATACGCAGTATTTT
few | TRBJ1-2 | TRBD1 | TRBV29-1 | CSVRDRGTGYTF | TGCAGCGTGCGGGACAGGGGAACCGGCTACACCTTC
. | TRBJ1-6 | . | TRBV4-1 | CASSQVRISGGYSPLHF | TGCGCCAGCAGCCAAGTTAGAATATCGGGTGGTTATTCACCCCTCCACTTT
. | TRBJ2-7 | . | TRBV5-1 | CASSVRGYEQYF | TGCGCCAGCAGTGTAAGGGGCTACGAGCAGTACTTC
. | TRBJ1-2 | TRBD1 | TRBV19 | CASSIGQGTGYGYTF | TGTGCCAGTAGTATTGGACAGGGCACAGGCTATGGCTACACCTTC
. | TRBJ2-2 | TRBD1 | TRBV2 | CASYPGQGNTGELFF | TGTGCCAGTTATCCAGGACAGGGGAACACCGGGGAGCTGTTTTTT
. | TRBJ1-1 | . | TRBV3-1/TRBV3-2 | CASSQNIAEAFF | TGTGCCAGCAGCCAGAACATCGCTGAAGCTTTCTTT
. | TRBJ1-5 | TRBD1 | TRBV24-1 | CATTGGPNQPQHF | TGTGCCACGACAGGGGGCCCCAATCAGCCCCAGCATTTT
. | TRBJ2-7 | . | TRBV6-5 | CASSYPQGEQYF | TGTGCCAGCAGTTACCCTCAGGGAGAGCAGTACTTC
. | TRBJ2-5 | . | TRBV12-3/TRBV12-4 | CASSFEFGETQYF | TGTGCCAGCAGTTTTGAGTTTGGAGAGACCCAGTACTTC
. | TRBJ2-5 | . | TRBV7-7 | CASSPGLPSSGETQYF | TGTGCCAGCAGCCCCGGGCTACCCTCCTCGGGGGAGACCCAGTACTTC
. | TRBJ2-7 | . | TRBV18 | CASSPSLYYEQYF | TGTGCCAGCTCACCGTCTCTCTACTACGAGCAGTACTTC
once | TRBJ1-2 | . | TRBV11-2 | CASSPARYGYTF | TGTGCCAGCAGCCCAGCGCGCTATGGCTACACCTTC
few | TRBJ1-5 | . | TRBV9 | CASSVVRGNQPQHF | TGTGCCAGCAGCGTAGTAAGGGGAAATCAGCCCCAGCATTTT
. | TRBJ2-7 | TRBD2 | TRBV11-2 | CASSLDYLSGDEQYF | TGTGCCAGCAGCTTAGATTACCTTAGCGGGGACGAGCAGTACTTC
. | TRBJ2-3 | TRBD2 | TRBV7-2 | CASSSGSGGAADTQYF | TGTGCCAGCAGCTCAGGTAGCGGGGGGGCTGCAGATACGCAGTATTTT
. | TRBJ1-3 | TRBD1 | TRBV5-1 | CASRPTGAAGNTIYF | TGCGCCAGCAGGCCCACAGGGGCAGCTGGAAACACCATATATTTT
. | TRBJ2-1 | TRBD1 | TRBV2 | CASSERGTDTGDEQFF | TGTGCCAGCAGTGAACGAGGGACAGACACTGGCGATGAGCAGTTCTTC
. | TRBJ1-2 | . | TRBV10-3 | CAISDPTTDNYGYTF | TGTGCCATCAGTGATCCAACGACAGATAACTATGGCTACACCTTC
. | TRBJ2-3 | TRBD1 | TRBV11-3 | CASSFGTGSTDTQYF | TGTGCCAGCAGCTTTGGGACAGGGAGCACAGATACGCAGTATTTT
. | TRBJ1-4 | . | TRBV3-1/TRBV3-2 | CASSQDRVNEKLFF | TGTGCCAGCAGCCAAGACCGGGTGAATGAAAAACTGTTTTTT
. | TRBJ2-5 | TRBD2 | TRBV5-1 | CASSPGTTQETQYF | TGCGCCAGCAGCCCAGGGACTACTCAAGAGACCCAGTACTTC
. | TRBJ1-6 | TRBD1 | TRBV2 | CASSRQGQYNSPLHF | TGTGCCAGCAGTCGACAGGGTCAATATAATTCACCCCTCCACTTT
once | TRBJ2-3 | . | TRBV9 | CASSVEELGASLRGTQYF | TGTGCCAGCAGCGTAGAAGAGCTCGGAGCTAGCTTGCGTGGGACGCAGTATTTT
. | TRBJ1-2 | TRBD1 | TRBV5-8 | CASSLGRGQAIYGYTF | TGTGCCAGCAGCTTGGGCCGGGGACAGGCGATCTATGGCTACACCTTC
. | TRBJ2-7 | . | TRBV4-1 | CASSFFSDEQYF | TGCGCCAGCAGCTTTTTTAGCGACGAGCAGTACTTC